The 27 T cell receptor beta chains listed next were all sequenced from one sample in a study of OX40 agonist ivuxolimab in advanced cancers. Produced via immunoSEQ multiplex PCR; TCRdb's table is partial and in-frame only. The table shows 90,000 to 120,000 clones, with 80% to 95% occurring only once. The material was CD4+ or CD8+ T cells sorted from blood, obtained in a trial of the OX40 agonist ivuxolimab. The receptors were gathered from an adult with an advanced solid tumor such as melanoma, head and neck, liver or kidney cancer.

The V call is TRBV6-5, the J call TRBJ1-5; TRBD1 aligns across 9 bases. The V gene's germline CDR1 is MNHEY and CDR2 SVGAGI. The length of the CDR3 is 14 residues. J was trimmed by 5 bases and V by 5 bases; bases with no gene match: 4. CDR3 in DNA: TGTGCCAGCAGTCCAACAGGGGGCTATCAGCCCCAGCATTTT. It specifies CASSPTGGYQPQHF.

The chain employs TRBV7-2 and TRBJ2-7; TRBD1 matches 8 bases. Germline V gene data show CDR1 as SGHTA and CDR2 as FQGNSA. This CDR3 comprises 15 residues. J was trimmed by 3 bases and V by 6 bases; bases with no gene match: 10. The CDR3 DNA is TGTGCCAGCAGACGGACAGGGACAGGTAGCTACGAGCAGTACTTC. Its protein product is CASRRTGTGSYEQYF.

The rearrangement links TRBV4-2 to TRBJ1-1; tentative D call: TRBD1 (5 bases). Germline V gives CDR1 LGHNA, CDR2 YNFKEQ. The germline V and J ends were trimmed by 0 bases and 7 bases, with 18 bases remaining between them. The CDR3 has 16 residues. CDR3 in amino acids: CASSQEGLIKSVEAFF. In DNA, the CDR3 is TGTGCCAGCAGCCAAGAGGGACTTATTAAGAGCGTTGAAGCTTTCTTT.

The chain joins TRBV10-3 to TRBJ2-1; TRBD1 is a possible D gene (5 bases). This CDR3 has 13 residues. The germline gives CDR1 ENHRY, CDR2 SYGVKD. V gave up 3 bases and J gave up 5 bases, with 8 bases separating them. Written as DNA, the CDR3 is TGTGCCATCAGTGATGGGGCCAACAATGAGCAGTTCTTC. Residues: CAISDGANNEQFF.

CDR3 coding DNA: TGCGCCAGCAGTCAAGGACAGGGGGAAGTTGGCTACACCTTC. Protein product: CASSQGQGEVGYTF. V usage is TRBV5-1 and J usage is TRBJ1-2; TRBD1 aligns across 10 bases. V was pared by 5 bases and J by 7 bases, with 8 bases of the junction left unmatched. Germline V gives CDR1 SGHRS, CDR2 YFSETQ. This CDR3 has 14 amino acids.

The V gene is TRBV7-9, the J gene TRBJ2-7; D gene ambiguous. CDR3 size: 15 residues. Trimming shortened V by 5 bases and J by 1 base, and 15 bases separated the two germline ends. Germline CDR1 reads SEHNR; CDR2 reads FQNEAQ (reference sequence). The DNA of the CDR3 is TGTGCCAGCAGCCCGCCCGGCAGGCCTTCCTACGAGCAGTACTTC. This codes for CASSPPGRPSYEQYF.

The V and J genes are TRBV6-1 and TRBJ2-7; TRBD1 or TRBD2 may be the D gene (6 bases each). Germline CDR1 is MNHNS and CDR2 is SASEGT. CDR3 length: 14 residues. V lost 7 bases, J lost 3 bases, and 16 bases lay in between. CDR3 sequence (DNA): TGTGCCAGCAACGGGGGCGGCTCCGACTACGAGCAGTACTTC. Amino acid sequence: CASNGGGSDYEQYF.

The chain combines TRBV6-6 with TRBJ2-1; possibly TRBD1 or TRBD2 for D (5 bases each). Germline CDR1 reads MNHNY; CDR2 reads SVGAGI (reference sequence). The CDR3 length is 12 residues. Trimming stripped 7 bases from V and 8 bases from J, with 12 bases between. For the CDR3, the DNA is TGTGCCAGCAAAGGGGCGGGCGATGAGCAGTTCTTC. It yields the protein CASKGAGDEQFF.

The CDR3 loop reads CASSTGSGNTIYF. The CDR3 bases are TGTGCCAGCAGCACAGGGTCTGGAAACACCATATATTTT. The V call is TRBV11-2, the J call TRBJ1-3; tentatively, D is TRBD1 (6 bases). The CDR3 contains 13 residues. The V gene's germline CDR1 is SGHAT and CDR2 FQNNGV. Trimming took 5 bases from V and 1 from J, leaving 6 bases between them. The full variable domain, its missing parts supplied by reference TRBV11-2 and TRBJ1-3, is EAGVAQSPRYKIIEKRQSVAFWCNPISGHATLYWYQQILGQGPKLLIQFQNNGVVDDSQLPKDRFSAERLKGVDSTLKIQPAKLEDSAVYLCASSTGSGNTIYFGEGSWLTVV.

As DNA, the CDR3 is TGTGCCAGCAGCTACCGACTAGCGGCGAACACCGGGGAGCTGTTTTTT. This sequence encodes CASSYRLAANTGELFF. This chain uses TRBV7-3 with TRBJ2-2, with 9 bases fitting TRBD2. Losses at the gene ends were 4 bases for V and 0 bases for J; bases not matched to a gene: 3. This CDR3 has 16 residues. CDR1 and CDR2 (germline): SGHTA, FQGTGA.

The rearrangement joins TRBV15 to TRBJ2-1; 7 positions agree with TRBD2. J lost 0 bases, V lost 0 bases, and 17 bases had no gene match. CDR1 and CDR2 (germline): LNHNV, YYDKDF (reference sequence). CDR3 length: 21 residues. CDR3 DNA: TGTGCCACCAGCAGAGATGTGCTGGCGGGAGCAGTCATCGCCTCCTACAATGAGCAGTTCTTC. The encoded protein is CATSRDVLAGAVIASYNEQFF.

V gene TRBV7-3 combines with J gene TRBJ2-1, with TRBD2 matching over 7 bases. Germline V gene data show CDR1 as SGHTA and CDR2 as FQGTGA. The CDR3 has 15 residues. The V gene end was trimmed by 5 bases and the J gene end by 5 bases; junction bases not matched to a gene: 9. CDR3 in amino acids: CASSPGGGSNNEQFF. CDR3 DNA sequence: TGTGCCAGCAGCCCGGGCGGGGGATCGAACAATGAGCAGTTCTTC.

Here the CDR3 DNA reads TGTGCCAGCTCTCCGGGACAGGAGGGGGAGACCCAGTACTTC. Translating it yields CASSPGQEGETQYF. The V and J genes are TRBV18 and TRBJ2-5, with 8 bases lining up with TRBD1. The CDR3 covers 14 residues. Germline V gene lookup returns CDR1 KGHSH and CDR2 LQKENI. The trim removed 6 bases at V and 5 bases at J, leaving 8 bases unmatched.

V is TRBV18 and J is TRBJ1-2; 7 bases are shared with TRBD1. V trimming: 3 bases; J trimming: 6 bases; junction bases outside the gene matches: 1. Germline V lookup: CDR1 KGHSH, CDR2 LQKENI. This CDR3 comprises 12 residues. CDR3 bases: TGTGCCAGCTCACCTACAGGGGATGGCTACACCTTC. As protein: CASSPTGDGYTF.

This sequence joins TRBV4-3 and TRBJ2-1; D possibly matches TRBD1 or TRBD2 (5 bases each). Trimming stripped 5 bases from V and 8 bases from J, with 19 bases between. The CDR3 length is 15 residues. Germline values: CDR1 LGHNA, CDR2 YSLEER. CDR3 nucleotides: TGCGCCAGCAGCTACCGGGACCGAGGACACGATGAGCAGTTCTTC. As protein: CASSYRDRGHDEQFF.

This CDR3 reads CASSEGLAGGGGEQFF. CDR3 coding DNA: TGTGCCAGCAGTGAAGGACTAGCGGGAGGTGGGGGTGAGCAGTTCTTC. The V gene is TRBV6-1, the J gene TRBJ2-1; 13 bases are shared with TRBD2. The length of the CDR3 is 16 residues. V trimming: 1 base; J trimming: 9 bases; junction bases outside the gene matches: 6. Germline assignment: CDR1 MNHNS and CDR2 SASEGT.

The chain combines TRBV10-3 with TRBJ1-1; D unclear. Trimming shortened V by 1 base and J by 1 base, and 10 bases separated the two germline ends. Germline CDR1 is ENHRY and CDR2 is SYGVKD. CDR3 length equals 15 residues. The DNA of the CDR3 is TGTGCCATCAGTGAGTTCGGGCAGGCGAACACTGAAGCTTTCTTT. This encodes CAISEFGQANTEAFF.

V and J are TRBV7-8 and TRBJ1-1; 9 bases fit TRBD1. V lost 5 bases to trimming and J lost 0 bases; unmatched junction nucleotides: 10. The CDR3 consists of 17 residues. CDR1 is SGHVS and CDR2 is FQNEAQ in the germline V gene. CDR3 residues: CASSPSGTGIMNTEAFF. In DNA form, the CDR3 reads TGTGCCAGCAGCCCGTCCGGGACAGGGATAATGAACACTGAAGCTTTCTTT.

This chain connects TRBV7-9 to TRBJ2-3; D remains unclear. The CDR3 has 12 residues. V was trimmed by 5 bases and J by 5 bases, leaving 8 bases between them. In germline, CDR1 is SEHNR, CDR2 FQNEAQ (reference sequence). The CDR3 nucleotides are TGTGCCAGCAGCCTCAGGTTAGATACGCAGTATTTT. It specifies CASSLRLDTQYF.

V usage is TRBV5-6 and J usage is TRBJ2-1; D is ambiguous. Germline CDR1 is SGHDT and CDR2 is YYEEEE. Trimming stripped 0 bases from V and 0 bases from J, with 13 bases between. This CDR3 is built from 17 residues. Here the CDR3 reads CASSLAVAESSYNEQFF. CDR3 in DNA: TGTGCCAGCAGCTTGGCGGTAGCTGAGAGCTCCTACAATGAGCAGTTCTTC.

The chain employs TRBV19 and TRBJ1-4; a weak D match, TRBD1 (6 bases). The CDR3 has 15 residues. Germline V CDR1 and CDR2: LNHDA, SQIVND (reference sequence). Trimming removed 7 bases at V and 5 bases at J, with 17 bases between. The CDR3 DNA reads TGTGCCAGTACGCAGCGGGGGCAGGGGAATGAAAAACTGTTTTTT. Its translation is CASTQRGQGNEKLFF.

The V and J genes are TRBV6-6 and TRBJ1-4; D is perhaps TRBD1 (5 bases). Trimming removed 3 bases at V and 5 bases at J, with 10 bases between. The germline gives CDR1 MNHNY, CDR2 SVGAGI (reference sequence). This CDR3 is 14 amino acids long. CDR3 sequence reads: CASSYGTENEKLFF. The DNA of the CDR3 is TGTGCCAGCAGTTATGGGACGGAAAATGAAAAACTGTTTTTT.

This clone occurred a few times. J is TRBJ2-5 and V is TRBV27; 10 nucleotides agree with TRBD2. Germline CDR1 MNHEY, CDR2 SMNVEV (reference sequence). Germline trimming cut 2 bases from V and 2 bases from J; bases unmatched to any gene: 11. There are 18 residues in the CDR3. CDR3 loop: CASSLVLAGVRRQETQYF. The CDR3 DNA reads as TGTGCCAGCAGTTTAGTGCTAGCGGGAGTCAGGAGGCAAGAGACCCAGTACTTC.

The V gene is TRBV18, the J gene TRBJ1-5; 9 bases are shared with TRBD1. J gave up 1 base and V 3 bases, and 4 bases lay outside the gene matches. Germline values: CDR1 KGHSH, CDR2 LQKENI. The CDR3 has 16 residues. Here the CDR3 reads CASSPPGTGSNQPQHF. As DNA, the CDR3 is TGTGCCAGCTCACCCCCAGGGACAGGGAGCAATCAGCCCCAGCATTTT.

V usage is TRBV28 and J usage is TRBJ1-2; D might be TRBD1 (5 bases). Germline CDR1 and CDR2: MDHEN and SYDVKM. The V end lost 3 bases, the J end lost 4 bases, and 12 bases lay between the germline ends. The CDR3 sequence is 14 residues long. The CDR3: CASSFSEDIYGYTF. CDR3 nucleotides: TGTGCCAGCAGTTTTTCAGAGGACATCTATGGCTACACCTTC.

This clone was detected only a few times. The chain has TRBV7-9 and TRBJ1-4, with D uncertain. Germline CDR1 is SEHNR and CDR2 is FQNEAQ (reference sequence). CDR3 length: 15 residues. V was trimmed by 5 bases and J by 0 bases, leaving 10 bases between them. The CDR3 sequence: CASSPVLATNEKLFF. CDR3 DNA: TGTGCCAGCAGCCCAGTGCTTGCAACTAATGAAAAACTGTTTTTT.

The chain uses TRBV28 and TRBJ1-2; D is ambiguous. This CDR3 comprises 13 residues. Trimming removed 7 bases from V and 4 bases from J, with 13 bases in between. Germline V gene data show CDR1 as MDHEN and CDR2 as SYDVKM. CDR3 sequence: CASTGRSFYGYTF. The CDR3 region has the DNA TGTGCCAGCACGGGCAGGTCATTCTATGGCTACACCTTC.